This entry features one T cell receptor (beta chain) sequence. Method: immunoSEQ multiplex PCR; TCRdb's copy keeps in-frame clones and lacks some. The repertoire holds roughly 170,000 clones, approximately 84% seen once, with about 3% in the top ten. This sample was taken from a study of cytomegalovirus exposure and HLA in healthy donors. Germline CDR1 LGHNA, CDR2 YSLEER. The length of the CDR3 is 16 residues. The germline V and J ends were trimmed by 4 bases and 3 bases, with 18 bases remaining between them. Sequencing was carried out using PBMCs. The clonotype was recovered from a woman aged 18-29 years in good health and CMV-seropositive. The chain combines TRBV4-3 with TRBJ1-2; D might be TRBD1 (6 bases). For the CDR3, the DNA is TGCGCCAGCAGCCGAGCGACAACCCGACAGGACTATGGCTACACCTTC. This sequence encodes CASSRATTRQDYGYTF.